This T cell receptor (beta chain) was identified during a study of shared clonotypes between healthy human individuals. Study-level information: Serving as donors were two women and three men, whose ages spanned 18 to 49. Study conclusions and caveats: Only blood was sampled; tissue repertoires likely differ. Naive subsets usually exceeded memory subsets in estimated richness.

A note on this clone: Its cognate antigen is unknown.

Naive CD8 cells lacked CD45RO and underwent positive selection for CCR7, leaving out terminally differentiated effector memory CD45RA+ cells. Produced via immunoSEQ multiplex PCR; TCRdb's table is partial and in-frame only. The sample records around 2,000,000 clones, around 96% being singletons. The clonotype originates from a man aged 18 to 29 in good health. The sequenced sample was naive CD8+ T cells sorted from blood.

The CDR3 reads CATKTGTSGSVTGELFF. In DNA form, the CDR3 reads TGTGCCACGAAAACCGGGACTAGCGGGAGTGTTACCGGGGAGCTGTTTTTT. The rearrangement joins TRBV15 to TRBJ2-2, with 14 bases that match TRBD2. V lost 9 bases and J lost 5; bases outside the gene matches: 11. The CDR3 has 17 amino acids. Per germline, CDR1 LNHNV and CDR2 YYDKDF (reference sequence).